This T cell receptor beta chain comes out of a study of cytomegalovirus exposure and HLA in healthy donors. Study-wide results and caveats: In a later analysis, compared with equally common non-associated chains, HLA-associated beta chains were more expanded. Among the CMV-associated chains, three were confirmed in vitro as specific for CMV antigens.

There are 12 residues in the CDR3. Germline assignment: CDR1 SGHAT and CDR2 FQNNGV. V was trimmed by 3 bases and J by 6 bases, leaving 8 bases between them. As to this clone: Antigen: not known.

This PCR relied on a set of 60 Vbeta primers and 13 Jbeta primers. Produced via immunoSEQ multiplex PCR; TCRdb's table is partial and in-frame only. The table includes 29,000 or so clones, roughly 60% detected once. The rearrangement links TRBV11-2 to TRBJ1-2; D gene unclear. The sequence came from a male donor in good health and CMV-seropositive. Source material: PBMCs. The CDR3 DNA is TGTGCCAGCAGCTTTAATACGGATGGCTACACCTTC. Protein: CASSFNTDGYTF.